These 8 T cell receptor beta chains came from one sample sequenced in a study of cytotoxic CD8 clonotypes in ibrutinib-treated CLL. Profiling relied on immunoSEQ multiplex PCR, and the TCRdb table lists in-frame clones only, not all of them. The top ten hold just under 6.5% of the sample, which has 300,000 to 400,000 clones, around 66% seen once. Source: PBMCs, taken after 36 months of ibrutinib treatment. These receptors originate from a human donor with chronic lymphocytic leukemia.

V is TRBV9 and J is TRBJ2-7, with 8 bases that match TRBD2. The CDR3 spans 13 residues. Trimming cost V 3 bases and J 3 bases; bases outside gene matches: 2. Per germline, CDR1 SGDLS and CDR2 YYNGEE. The CDR3 loop is CASSAAGGYEQYF. Here the CDR3 DNA reads TGTGCCAGCAGCGCCGCGGGGGGCTACGAGCAGTACTTC.

The J gene is TRBJ2-5, the V gene TRBV7-2; D may be TRBD2 (6 bases). The V end lost 8 bases, the J end lost 2 bases, and 6 bases lay between the germline ends. This CDR3 is built from 11 residues. From germline, CDR1 is SGHTA and CDR2 FQGNSA. The CDR3 is CASGRQETQYF. The CDR3 nucleotides read TGTGCCAGCGGGAGGCAAGAGACCCAGTACTTC.

The chain is built from TRBV2 and TRBJ1-2; no clear D. V gave up 3 bases and J gave up 5 bases, with 13 bases separating them. CDR1 and CDR2 from the germline V gene are SNHLY and FYNNEI. The CDR3 totals 14 residues. CDR3: CASSESLGRYGYTF. CDR3 in DNA: TGTGCCAGCAGTGAGTCTTTGGGGAGGTATGGCTACACCTTC.

This chain uses TRBV15 with TRBJ1-1; 9 nucleotides align to TRBD1. The V gene's germline CDR1 is LNHNV and CDR2 YYDKDF (reference sequence). The CDR3 loop spans 14 amino acids. J gave up 10 bases and V 3 bases, and 9 bases lay outside the gene matches. The CDR3 is CATSRLPGDRAAFF. The CDR3 DNA reads as TGTGCCACCAGCAGGTTGCCCGGGGACAGGGCAGCTTTCTTT.

As DNA, the CDR3 is TGTGCCAGCAGCTTAGTACGGGTTAAGAACACCGGGGAGCTGTTTTTT. This translates into CASSLVRVKNTGELFF. The chain recombines TRBV7-9 with TRBJ2-2, with D hard to call. Trimming removed 1 base at V and 1 base at J, with 10 bases between. This CDR3 has 16 residues. From germline, CDR1 is SEHNR and CDR2 FQNEAQ (reference sequence).

This clone was seen once. The chain carries TRBV2 and TRBJ2-7; a possible D gene is TRBD1 (5 bases). The CDR3 is 14 amino acids. The germline V gene has CDR1 SNHLY and CDR2 FYNNEI. Trimming took off 10 bases at V and 0 bases at J, with 16 bases between the two ends. CDR3: CATDRLSISYEQYF. Here the CDR3 DNA reads TGTGCCACCGACAGATTATCAATCTCCTACGAGCAGTACTTC.

Only a few counts were recorded for this clone. Other DNA variants within this sample encode the same CDR3. V and J are TRBV11-3 and TRBJ2-5; D is perhaps TRBD2 (6 bases). The V gene's germline CDR1 is SGHNT and CDR2 YENEEA. The V and J ends lost 3 bases and 0 bases respectively, with 8 bases between them. The CDR3 totals 14 residues. CDR3 amino acids: CASSLGGNQETQYF. CDR3 DNA: TGTGCCAGCAGCTTGGGGGGTAACCAAGAGACCCAGTACTTC.

This clone was counted a single time. V is TRBV27 and J is TRBJ2-7; 7 bases align to TRBD1. This CDR3 comprises 14 residues. V lost 6 bases and J lost 1; bases outside the gene matches: 6. Germline CDR1 is MNHEY and CDR2 is SMNVEV (reference sequence). The CDR3 region is CASRDRASSYEQYF. As DNA, the CDR3 is TGTGCCAGCAGAGACAGGGCCAGTTCCTACGAGCAGTACTTC.